The 4 T cell receptor beta chains presented below share a single source sample, sequenced in a study of cytomegalovirus exposure and HLA in healthy donors. PCR primers comprised 60 Vbeta and 13 Jbeta primers. Sequencing was performed with immunoSEQ multiplex PCR; in TCRdb, only in-frame clones are kept and a portion is missing. Recorded for this sample: 150,000 to 200,000 clones. The specimen was PBMCs. The receptors stem from a woman between 18 and 30 years old in good health and CMV-seropositive.

The chain carries TRBV29-1 and TRBJ2-7; 10 bases fit TRBD1. Germline assignment: CDR1 SQVTM and CDR2 ANQGSEA. The CDR3 consists of 17 residues. The trim removed 7 bases at V and 0 bases at J, leaving 15 bases unmatched. The CDR3 nucleotides are TGCAGCGCCGCGACGCGACCGGGACAGGGGAACTCCTACGAGCAGTACTTC. This encodes CSAATRPGQGNSYEQYF.

V and J are TRBV9 and TRBJ2-7, with TRBD1 as a possible D gene (6 bases). Germline CDR1 reads SGDLS; CDR2 reads YYNGEE. V lost 3 bases and J 2 bases, leaving 15 bases between the germline ends. CDR3 length equals 15 residues. The CDR3: CASSASTGTPYEQYF. CDR3 in DNA: TGTGCCAGCAGCGCATCAACAGGGACCCCCTACGAGCAGTACTTC.

V usage is TRBV7-9 and J usage is TRBJ2-1, with 9 bases aligning to TRBD2. In germline, CDR1 is SEHNR, CDR2 FQNEAQ (reference sequence). The CDR3 has 15 residues. The trim removed 5 bases at V and 4 bases at J, leaving 6 bases unmatched. As DNA, the CDR3 is TGTGCCAGCAGCCCGAGCGGGGGGCTGTACAATGAGCAGTTCTTC. It specifies CASSPSGGLYNEQFF.

The chain is built from TRBV5-1 and TRBJ1-1, with TRBD1 as a possible D gene (6 bases). There are 15 residues in the CDR3. Germline V gives CDR1 SGHRS, CDR2 YFSETQ. Deletions cut 3 bases from V and 1 base from J, with 13 bases between. CDR3 bases: TGCGCCAGCAGCTCCCTACAGGGCCAGAACACTGAAGCTTTCTTT. Amino acids: CASSSLQGQNTEAFF.